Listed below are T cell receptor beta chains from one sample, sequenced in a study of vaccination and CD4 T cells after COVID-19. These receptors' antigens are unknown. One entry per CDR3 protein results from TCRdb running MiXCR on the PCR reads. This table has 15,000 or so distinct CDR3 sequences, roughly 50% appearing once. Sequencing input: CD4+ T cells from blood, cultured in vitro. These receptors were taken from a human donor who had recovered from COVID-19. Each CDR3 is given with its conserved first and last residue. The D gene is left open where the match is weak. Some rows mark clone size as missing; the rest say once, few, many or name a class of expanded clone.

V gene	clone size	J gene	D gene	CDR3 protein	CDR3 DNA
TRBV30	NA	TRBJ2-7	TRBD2	CAWSPATSATYEQYF	TGTGCCTGGAGCCCTGCCACTAGCGCCACCTACGAGCAGTACTTC
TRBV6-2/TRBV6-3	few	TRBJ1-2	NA	CASWTINYGYTF	TGTGCCAGCTGGACAATAAACTATGGCTACACCTTC
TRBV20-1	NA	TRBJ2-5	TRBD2	CSAHGGSGRSETQYF	TGCAGTGCTCACGGAGGTAGCGGGAGATCGGAGACCCAGTACTTC
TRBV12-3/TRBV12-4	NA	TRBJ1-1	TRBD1	CASRPGQVNTEAFF	TGTGCCAGCAGGCCCGGACAGGTGAACACTGAAGCTTTCTTT
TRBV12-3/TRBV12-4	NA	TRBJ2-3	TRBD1	CASSKRTGYSTDTQYF	TGTGCCAGCAGCAAACGGACAGGGTATAGCACAGATACGCAGTATTTT
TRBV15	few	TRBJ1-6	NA	CATSRDRPSPLHF	TGTGCCACCAGCAGAGATCGCCCTTCACCCCTCCACTTT
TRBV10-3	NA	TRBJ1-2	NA	CAIGEGVYGYTF	TGTGCCATCGGGGAGGGAGTCTATGGCTACACCTTC
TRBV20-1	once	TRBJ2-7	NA	CSATPLGSRSYEQYF	TGCAGTGCTACCCCCTTGGGCAGCAGATCCTACGAGCAGTACTTC
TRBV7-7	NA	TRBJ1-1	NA	CASSSSTNTEAFF	TGTGCTAGCAGCTCCAGCACGAACACTGAAGCTTTCTTT
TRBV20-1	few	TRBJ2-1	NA	CSARDLAGTTYNEQFF	TGCAGTGCTAGAGATCTGGCGGGTACAACCTACAATGAGCAGTTCTTC
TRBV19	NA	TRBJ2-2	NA	CASTTTPPGATGELFF	TGTGCCAGTACCACTACCCCTCCGGGGGCAACCGGGGAGCTGTTTTTT
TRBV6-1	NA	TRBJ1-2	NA	CASSRADRFLMEYGYTF	TGTGCCAGCAGTCGCGCGGACAGATTCTTGATGGAATATGGCTACACCTTC
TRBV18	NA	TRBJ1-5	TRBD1	CASSRDRGGQPQHF	TGTGCCAGCTCCCGGGACAGGGGGGGTCAGCCCCAGCATTTT
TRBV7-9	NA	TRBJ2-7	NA	CASSLVHNGGYEQYF	TGTGCCAGCAGCTTAGTACATAACGGGGGCTACGAGCAGTACTTC
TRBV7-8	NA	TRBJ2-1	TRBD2	CASSLVSGGSYNEQFF	TGTGCCAGCAGCTTAGTTAGCGGGGGCTCCTACAATGAGCAGTTCTTC
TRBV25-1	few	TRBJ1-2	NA	CASSEVGGYGYTF	TGTGCCAGCAGTGAGGTCGGGGGCTATGGCTACACCTTC
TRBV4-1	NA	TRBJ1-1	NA	CASSQVTGTQRDTEAFF	TGCGCCAGCAGCCAAGTGACCGGGACCCAACGGGACACTGAAGCTTTCTTT